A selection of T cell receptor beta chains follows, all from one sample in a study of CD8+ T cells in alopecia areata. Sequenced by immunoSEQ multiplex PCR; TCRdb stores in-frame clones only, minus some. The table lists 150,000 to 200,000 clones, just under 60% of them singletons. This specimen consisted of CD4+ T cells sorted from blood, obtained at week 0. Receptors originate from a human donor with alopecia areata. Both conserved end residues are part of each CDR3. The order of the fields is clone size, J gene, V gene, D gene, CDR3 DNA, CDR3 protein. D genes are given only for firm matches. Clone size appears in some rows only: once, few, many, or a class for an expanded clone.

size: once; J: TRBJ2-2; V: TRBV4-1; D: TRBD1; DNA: TGCGCCAGCAGCCAAGTAGGGGGCATCACCGGGGAGCTGTTTTTT; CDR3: CASSQVGGITGELFF
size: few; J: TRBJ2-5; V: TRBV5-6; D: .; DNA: TGTGCCAGCCGAGGCCAAACCCAAGAGACCCAGTACTTC; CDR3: CASRGQTQETQYF
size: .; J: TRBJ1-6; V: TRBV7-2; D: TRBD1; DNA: TGTGCCAGCAGCTTGGGACAGACGAATTCACCCCTCCACTTT; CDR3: CASSLGQTNSPLHF
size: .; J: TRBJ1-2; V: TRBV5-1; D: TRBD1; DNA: TGCGCCAGCAGCCTGGACAGGGGAAACTATGGCTACACCTTC; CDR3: CASSLDRGNYGYTF
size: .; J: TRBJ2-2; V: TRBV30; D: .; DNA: TGTGCCTGGACGCGGGGTGCGGCCGGGGAGCTGTTTTTT; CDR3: CAWTRGAAGELFF
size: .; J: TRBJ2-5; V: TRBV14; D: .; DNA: TGTGCCAGCAGCCAAGCGGGGAGGCTCCAAGAGACCCAGTACTTC; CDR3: CASSQAGRLQETQYF
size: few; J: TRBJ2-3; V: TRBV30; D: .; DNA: TGTGCCTGGAGTTCGGGACAAGATACGCAGTATTTT; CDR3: CAWSSGQDTQYF
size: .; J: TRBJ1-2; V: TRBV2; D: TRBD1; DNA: TGTGCCAGCAGAGGGACAGGCGGCTATGGCTACACCTTC; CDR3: CASRGTGGYGYTF
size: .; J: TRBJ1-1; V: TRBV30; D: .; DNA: TGTGCCTGGATGCGGCAGACGAACACTGAAGCTTTCTTT; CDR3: CAWMRQTNTEAFF
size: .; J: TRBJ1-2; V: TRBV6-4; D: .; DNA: TGTGCCAGCAGTGACTACGGGGGACGGGGCTACACCTTC; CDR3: CASSDYGGRGYTF
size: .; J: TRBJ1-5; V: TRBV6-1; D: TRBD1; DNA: TGTGCCAGCAGTGCGAAGGGGGACAGGGGGCTTCAGCCCCAGCATTTT; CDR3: CASSAKGDRGLQPQHF
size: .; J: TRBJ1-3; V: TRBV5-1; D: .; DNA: TGCGCCAGCAGCTTGGGGGACACCAGCTCTGGAAACACCATATATTTT; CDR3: CASSLGDTSSGNTIYF
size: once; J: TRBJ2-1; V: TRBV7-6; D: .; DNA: TGTGCCAGCAGCTTAGTAGGTTACAATGAGCAGTTCTTC; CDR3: CASSLVGYNEQFF
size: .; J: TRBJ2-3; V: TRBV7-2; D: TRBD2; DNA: TGTGCCAGCAGCTTAGCCACTAGCGTTCGGACGCAGTATTTT; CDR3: CASSLATSVRTQYF
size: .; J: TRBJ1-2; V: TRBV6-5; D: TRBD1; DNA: TGTGCCAGCAGTTGGGACGGACAGGGTCGTGGTGGCTACACCTTC; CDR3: CASSWDGQGRGGYTF
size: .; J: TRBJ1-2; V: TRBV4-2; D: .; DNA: TGTGCCAGCAGCCAAGGGGGGAGTAACTATGGCTACACCTTC; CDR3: CASSQGGSNYGYTF
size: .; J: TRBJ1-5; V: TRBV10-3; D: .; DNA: TGTGCCATCAGTGGAGGGGACAGCAATCAGCCCCAGCATTTT; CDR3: CAISGGDSNQPQHF
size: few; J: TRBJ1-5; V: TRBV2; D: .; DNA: TGTGCCAGCAGTTGGCCCGAAAATCAGCCCCAGCATTTT; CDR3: CASSWPENQPQHF
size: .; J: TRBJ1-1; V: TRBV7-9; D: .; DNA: TGTGCCAGCACTCTCCGACCCCAAGGGACTGAAGCTTTCTTT; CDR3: CASTLRPQGTEAFF
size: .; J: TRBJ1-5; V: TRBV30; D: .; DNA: TGTGCCTGGAGTGGGTCACCCTACCAGCCCCAGCATTTT; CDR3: CAWSGSPYQPQHF
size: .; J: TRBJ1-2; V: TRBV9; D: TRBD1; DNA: TGTGCCAGCAGCGTAGCGGCAGGGGGCACCTATGGCTACACCTTC; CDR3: CASSVAAGGTYGYTF
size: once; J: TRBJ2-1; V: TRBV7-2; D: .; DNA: TGTGCCAGCAGCTTATTGCGCATCAATGAGCAGTTCTTC; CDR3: CASSLLRINEQFF